One sample yielded the 27 T cell receptor beta chains listed below, sequenced in a study of molecular identifiers for immune sequencing clone quantification. TCRdb reanalysed the PCR reads using MiXCR and keeps one entry per CDR3 protein. The table lists more than 450,000 distinct CDR3 sequences, less than 30% of them singletons, with just over 0.75% in the top ten. Sequencing was carried out using naive CD8+ T cells from blood, with Jurkat cell RNA spiked in. Regarding subset: FACS-sorted CD8+CD4-CCR7+CD45RA+ naive T cells. The receptors come from a human donor in good health. Some libraries in this study had Jurkat cell RNA spiked in.

The rearrangement joins TRBV11-3 to TRBJ2-1; D remains unclear. Germline V gives CDR1 SGHNT, CDR2 YENEEA. This CDR3 comprises 15 residues. V gave up 0 bases and J gave up 5 bases, with 11 bases separating them. CDR3 in amino acids: CASSLDPDGNNEQFF. The CDR3 bases are TGTGCCAGCAGCTTAGATCCGGACGGAAACAATGAGCAGTTCTTC.

This clonotype came up once. One end of the junction fails to match germline, which may point to a read error. J is TRBJ2-1 and V is TRBV29-1; TRBD2 matches at 11 bases. Germline CDR1 SQVTM, CDR2 ANQGSEA. This CDR3 comprises 18 residues. CDR3 DNA: TGCAGCGTTTATAGCGGGAGGGCCAATTATGGCTCCCACAATGAGCAGTTCTTC. Residues: CSVYSGRANYGSHNEQFF.

The V call is TRBV10-2, the J call TRBJ2-4; weak D call: TRBD2 (5 bases). The length of the CDR3 is 19 residues. V was trimmed by 0 bases and J by 2 bases, leaving 20 bases between them. Germline V gives CDR1 WSHSY, CDR2 SAAADI. This CDR3 reads CASSESGREPATPKNIQYF. In DNA, the CDR3 is TGCGCCAGCAGTGAGTCGGGAAGGGAGCCTGCGACGCCCAAAAACATTCAGTACTTC.

Notes on this clonotype: This may arise from a read error, as a much more abundant clone is one base away. J is TRBJ2-3 and V is TRBV7-2; no reliable D call. This CDR3 spans 14 amino acids. Germline CDR1 SGHTA, CDR2 FQGNSA. V gave up 5 bases and J gave up 2 bases, with 11 bases separating them. The CDR3 DNA reads as TGTGCCAGCAGCGTCCGCGAGGCCACAGATACGCAGTATTTT. Its protein is CASSVREATDTQYF. Supplemented by reference TRBV7-2 and TRBJ2-3, the full variable domain reads GAGVSQSPSNKVTEKGKDVELRCDPISGHTALYWYRQSLGQGLEFLIYFQGNSAPDKSGLPSDRFSAERTGGSVSTLTIQRTQQEDSAVYLCASSVREATDTQYFGPGTRLTVL.

The sample holds a few counts of this clonotype. The chain is built from TRBV6-2 or TRBV6-3 and TRBJ2-1, with a weak D call TRBD1 (5 bases). With 2 bases removed from V and 9 bases from J, the gap between germline ends came to 14 bases. Germline-derived CDR1 and CDR2 are MNHEY and SVGEGT. The CDR3 loop spans 14 amino acids. The CDR3 sequence: CASSYSQGFSEQFF. As DNA, the CDR3 is TGTGCCAGCAGTTACAGTCAGGGATTCAGTGAGCAGTTCTTC.

The V and J genes are TRBV19 and TRBJ2-2, with 8 bases lining up with TRBD2. The CDR3 runs to 15 residues. In germline, CDR1 is LNHDA, CDR2 SQIVND (reference sequence). J was trimmed by 0 bases and V by 7 bases; bases with no gene match: 4. Here the CDR3 DNA reads TGTGCCAGTACACTGACTAGCGCGAACACCGGGGAGCTGTTTTTT. This sequence encodes CASTLTSANTGELFF.

J is TRBJ2-7 and V is TRBV28; D remains ambiguous. CDR1 and CDR2 (germline): MDHEN, SYDVKM. This CDR3 spans 13 amino acids. V shed 3 bases and J shed 1 base, with 7 bases lying between them. The CDR3 sequence is CASSFLLSYEQYF. As DNA, the CDR3 is TGTGCCAGCAGTTTTTTGTTGTCCTACGAGCAGTACTTC.

This clonotype was seen only a few times. The chain links TRBV6-5 to TRBJ2-2; D gene uncertain. The CDR3 sequence is 14 residues long. Germline CDR1 reads MNHEY; CDR2 reads SVGAGI. The ends were cut back, 7 bases at V and 0 bases at J, with 9 bases in the middle. The CDR3 loop is CASKESANTGELFF. CDR3 DNA sequence: TGTGCCAGCAAAGAGTCCGCGAACACCGGGGAGCTGTTTTTT.

Many counts were recorded for this clonotype. J is TRBJ1-1 and V is TRBV7-9; no firm D call. Trimming cost V 6 bases and J 0 bases, with 11 bases left between them. CDR3 size: 14 residues. The germline CDR1 and CDR2 sequences are SEHNR and FQNEAQ (reference sequence). The CDR3 loop is CASSPGFLNTEAFF. CDR3 sequence (DNA): TGTGCCAGCAGTCCAGGCTTCCTGAACACTGAAGCTTTCTTT.

The sample holds a few counts of this clonotype. V gene TRBV6-4 combines with J gene TRBJ2-1; weak D call: TRBD1 (6 bases). V lost 3 bases and J 5 bases, leaving 17 bases between the germline ends. The CDR3 has 16 residues. Per germline, CDR1 MRHNA and CDR2 SNTAGT. The CDR3 nucleotides read TGTGCCAGCAGTGAGGCGGACAGACCTCCTAACAATGAGCAGTTCTTC. Translation gives CASSEADRPPNNEQFF.

The gene calls are TRBV6-1 and TRBJ1-4; D may be TRBD1 (5 bases). V was shortened by 3 bases and J by 8 bases, with 13 bases between the two germline ends. CDR3 length: 14 amino acids. Per the germline V gene, CDR1 is MNHNS and CDR2 is SASEGT. This CDR3 reads CASSEGTYREKLFF. The CDR3 nucleotides read TGTGCCAGCAGTGAGGGGACTTATCGGGAAAAACTGTTTTTT.

The sample holds many counts of this clonotype. The genes are TRBV20-1 and TRBJ2-7; unclear D gene. CDR1 DFQATT and CDR2 SNEGSKA come from the germline V gene (reference sequence). V was trimmed by 6 bases and J by 3 bases, leaving 9 bases between them. CDR3 length equals 11 residues. The DNA of the CDR3 is TGCAGTGCCCCGGAGAACTACGAGCAGTACTTC. It specifies CSAPENYEQYF.

This chain links TRBV20-1 with TRBJ2-7, with D perhaps TRBD2 (5 bases). Between the trimmed V and J ends, which lost 1 base and 3 bases, there was a span of 7 bases. The CDR3 totals 12 residues. The germline gives CDR1 DFQATT, CDR2 SNEGSKA (reference sequence). The CDR3 is CSARAGNYEQYF. The CDR3 DNA follows: TGCAGTGCTAGAGCCGGGAACTACGAGCAGTACTTC.

This clonotype was counted between two and nine times. The chain is built from TRBV7-6 and TRBJ2-3; maybe TRBD2 (6 bases). The V gene lost 4 bases and the J gene lost 4 bases, with 24 bases spanning the gap. Germline CDR1 SGHVS, CDR2 FNYEAQ. The CDR3 runs 18 residues. This CDR3 is CASSSYPTRHDGADTQYF. CDR3 DNA: TGTGCCAGCAGCTCTTACCCGACTAGGCATGATGGCGCAGATACGCAGTATTTT.

This clonotype was counted ten times or more. V and J are TRBV7-6 and TRBJ2-3; D is possibly TRBD2 (6 bases). Trimming left V 5 bases short and J 6 bases short, with 21 bases between. The CDR3 is 16 residues long. From germline, CDR1 is SGHVS and CDR2 FNYEAQ. CDR3 in amino acids: CASSPRAGGLGDTQYF. CDR3 DNA: TGTGCCAGCAGCCCCCGCGCCGGGGGACTCGGGGATACGCAGTATTTT. Supplemented by reference TRBV7-6 and TRBJ2-3, the full variable domain reads GAGVSQSPRYKVTKRGQDVALRCDPISGHVSLYWYRQALGQGPEFLTYFNYEAQQDKSGLPNDRFSAERPEGSISTLTIQRTEQRDSAMYRCASSPRAGGLGDTQYFGPGTRLTVL.

This clonotype showed up just a few times. The chain uses TRBV6-5 and TRBJ1-1; D is unresolved. This CDR3 contains 15 residues. Trimming stripped 0 bases from V and 0 bases from J, with 8 bases between. Germline CDR1 is MNHEY and CDR2 is SVGAGI. The CDR3 spells CASSYSVSVNTEAFF. For the CDR3, the DNA is TGTGCCAGCAGTTACTCGGTTTCAGTGAACACTGAAGCTTTCTTT.

In regard to this clonotype: The CDR3 does not end in the conserved phenylalanine or tryptophan, so this is likely a read error. The chain joins TRBV19 to TRBJ1-6; TRBD1 is a possible D gene (6 bases). This CDR3 is built from 15 residues. The V end was cut by 3 bases, the J end by 7 bases, with 13 bases between. Per germline, CDR1 LNHDA and CDR2 SQIVND (reference sequence). CDR3 amino acids: CASSIYRTANSPLHL. The CDR3 nucleotides read TGTGCCAGTAGTATCTATCGGACAGCGAATTCACCCCTCCACCTT.

The V and J genes are TRBV19 and TRBJ2-2; a weak D match, TRBD1 (5 bases). The germline V gene encodes CDR1 LNHDA and CDR2 SQIVND (reference sequence). The CDR3 has 10 residues. V gave up 7 bases and J gave up 8 bases, with 5 bases separating them. CDR3 DNA: TGTGCCAGTAAGGGGGGGGAGCTGTTTTTT. Protein: CASKGGELFF.

Ten or more counts support this clonotype. The rearrangement joins TRBV12-3 or TRBV12-4 to TRBJ1-5; perhaps TRBD1 as D (6 bases). The V gene lost 7 bases and the J gene lost 3 bases, with 13 bases spanning the gap. This CDR3 comprises 14 residues. CDR3 coding DNA: TGTGCCAGCACCACAGGGTCGTCCAATCAGCCCCAGCATTTT. This codes for CASTTGSSNQPQHF.

As concerns this clonotype: This may arise from a read error, as a much more abundant clone is one base away. This sequence joins TRBV7-3 and TRBJ2-1; TRBD2 matches 10 bases. This CDR3 has 15 residues. Germline assignment: CDR1 SGHTA and CDR2 FQGTGA. V lost 8 bases and J lost 8; bases outside the gene matches: 12. In nucleotides, the CDR3 is TGTGCCAGCGGTTCACAAGCGGGAGGGCCAGATGAGCAGTTCTTC. It yields the protein CASGSQAGGPDEQFF.

V and J are TRBV10-2 and TRBJ2-5; no firm D call. The germline gives CDR1 WSHSY, CDR2 SAAADI. The V and J ends lost 5 bases and 4 bases respectively, with 17 bases between them. There are 15 residues in the CDR3. CDR3 sequence: CASSILASPGETQYF. CDR3 in DNA: TGCGCCAGCAGTATTCTCGCTAGTCCGGGAGAGACCCAGTACTTC.

This clonotype was counted many times. The V call is TRBV7-9, the J call TRBJ2-7; the match to TRBD2 covers 8 bases. Germline CDR1 is SEHNR and CDR2 is FQNEAQ (reference sequence). Trimming at V came to 2 bases and at J to 2 bases, leaving 2 bases not matched to a gene. The CDR3 is made up of 14 amino acids. The CDR3, as DNA: TGTGCCAGCAGCTTAAACGGGGGGGCCTACGAGCAGTACTTC. Protein: CASSLNGGAYEQYF.

This rearrangement joins TRBV6-2 or TRBV6-3 to TRBJ2-5; D is unclear. The CDR3 runs 11 residues. CDR1 and CDR2 from the germline V gene are MNHEY and SVGEGT. Trimming cost V 10 bases and J 5 bases, with 11 bases left between them. This CDR3 reads CATLRSETQYF. For the CDR3, the DNA is TGTGCCACCCTAAGGTCGGAGACCCAGTACTTC.

This clonotype was counted a single time. The rearrangement links TRBV12-5 to TRBJ2-1, with a possible D match to TRBD2 (6 bases). The CDR3 is made up of 17 amino acids. V lost 2 bases and J lost 3, with 17 bases in between. CDR1 is LGHNT and CDR2 is FRNRAP in the germline V gene. The CDR3 loop reads CASGLMGGGGYYNEQFF. The CDR3 DNA sequence: TGTGCTAGTGGTTTGATGGGAGGAGGAGGGTACTACAATGAGCAGTTCTTC.

This clonotype was counted many times. This chain joins TRBV27 and TRBJ2-7; maybe TRBD1 (6 bases). Looked up from germline, CDR1 is MNHEY and CDR2 is SMNVEV (reference sequence). The CDR3 consists of 13 residues. V was pared by 8 bases and J by 3 bases, with 14 bases between. The chain's CDR3 is CASGFTGRYEQYF. The CDR3 DNA is TGTGCCAGCGGATTTACAGGGCGCTACGAGCAGTACTTC.

This clonotype was observed a single time. This could be a read error, since a much larger clone is one nucleotide away. Here the CDR3 omits its conserved ending phenylalanine or tryptophan, so a read error is the likely source. J is TRBJ1-1 and V is TRBV15; 7 bases map to TRBD1. The J segment lost 8 bases and the V segment lost 4 bases, leaving 7 bases of the junction unmatched. The germline V gene encodes CDR1 LNHNV and CDR2 YYDKDF (reference sequence). The CDR3 runs 13 residues. The CDR3: CATSTGQTYEAFS. CDR3 bases: TGTGCCACCAGCACGGGACAGACTTACGAAGCTTTCTCT.

In regard to this clonotype: Given the absence of the conserved phenylalanine or tryptophan at the CDR3 end, a read error is likely. This chain uses TRBV25-1 with TRBJ2-2, with a tentative D call TRBD2 (6 bases). Germline-derived CDR1 and CDR2 are MGHDK and SYGVNS. The CDR3 spans 14 residues. Trimming shortened V by 4 bases and J by 4 bases, and 10 bases separated the two germline ends. CDR3 amino acids: CASSGGDSTGELFI. The CDR3 DNA reads TGTGCCAGCAGTGGGGGGGATTCCACCGGGGAGCTGTTTATC.